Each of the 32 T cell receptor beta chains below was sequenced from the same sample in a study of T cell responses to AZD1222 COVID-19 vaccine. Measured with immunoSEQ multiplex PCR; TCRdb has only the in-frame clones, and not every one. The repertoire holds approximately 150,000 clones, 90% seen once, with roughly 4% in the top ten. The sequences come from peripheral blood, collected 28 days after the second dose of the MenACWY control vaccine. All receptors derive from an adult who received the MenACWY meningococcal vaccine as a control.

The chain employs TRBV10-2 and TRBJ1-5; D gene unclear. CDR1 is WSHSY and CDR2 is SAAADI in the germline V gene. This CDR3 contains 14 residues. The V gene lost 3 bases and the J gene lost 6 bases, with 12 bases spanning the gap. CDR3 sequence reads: CASSDWWSGQPQHF. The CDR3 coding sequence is TGCGCCAGCAGTGACTGGTGGAGCGGTCAGCCCCAGCATTTT.

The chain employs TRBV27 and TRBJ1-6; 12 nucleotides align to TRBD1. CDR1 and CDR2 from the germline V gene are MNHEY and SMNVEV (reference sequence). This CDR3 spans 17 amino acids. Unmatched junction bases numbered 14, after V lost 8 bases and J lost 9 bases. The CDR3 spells CASEFSQLGQGASPLHF. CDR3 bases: TGTGCCAGCGAGTTTTCTCAATTGGGACAGGGGGCTTCACCCCTCCACTTT.

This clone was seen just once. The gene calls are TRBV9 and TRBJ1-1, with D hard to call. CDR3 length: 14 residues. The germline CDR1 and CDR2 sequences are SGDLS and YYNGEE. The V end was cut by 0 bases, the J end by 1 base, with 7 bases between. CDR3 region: CASSVGAGNTEAFF. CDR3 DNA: TGTGCCAGCAGCGTAGGTGCAGGGAACACTGAAGCTTTCTTT.

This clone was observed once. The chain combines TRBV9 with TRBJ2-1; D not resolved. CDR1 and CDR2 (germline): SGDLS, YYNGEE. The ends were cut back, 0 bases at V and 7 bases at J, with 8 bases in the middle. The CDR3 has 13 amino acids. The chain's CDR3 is CASSVASLNEQFF. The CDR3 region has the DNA TGTGCCAGCAGCGTAGCCAGCCTAAATGAGCAGTTCTTC.

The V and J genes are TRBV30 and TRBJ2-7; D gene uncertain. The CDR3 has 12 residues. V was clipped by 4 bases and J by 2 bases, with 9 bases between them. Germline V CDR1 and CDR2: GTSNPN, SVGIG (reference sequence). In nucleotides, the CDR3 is TGTGCCTGGACCCCGGATGCCTACGAGCAGTACTTC. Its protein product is CAWTPDAYEQYF.

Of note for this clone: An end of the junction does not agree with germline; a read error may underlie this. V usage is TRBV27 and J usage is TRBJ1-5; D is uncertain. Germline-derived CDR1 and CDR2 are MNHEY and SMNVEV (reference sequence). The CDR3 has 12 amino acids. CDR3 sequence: CASGFFNQPQHF. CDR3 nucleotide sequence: TGTGCCAGCGGTTTCTTCAATCAGCCCCAGCATTTT.

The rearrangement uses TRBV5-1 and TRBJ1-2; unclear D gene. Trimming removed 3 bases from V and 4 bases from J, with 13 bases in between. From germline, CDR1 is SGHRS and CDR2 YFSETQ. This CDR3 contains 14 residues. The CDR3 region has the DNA TGCGCCAGCAGCTGGGTGGGCGGTGGCTATGGCTACACCTTC. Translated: CASSWVGGGYGYTF.

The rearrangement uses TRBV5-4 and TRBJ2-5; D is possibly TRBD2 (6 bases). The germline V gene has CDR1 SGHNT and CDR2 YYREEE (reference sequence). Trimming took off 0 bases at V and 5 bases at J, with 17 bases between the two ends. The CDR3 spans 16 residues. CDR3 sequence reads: CASSLVVGGGGETQYF. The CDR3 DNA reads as TGTGCCAGCAGCTTGGTGGTCGGTGGAGGAGGGGAGACCCAGTACTTC.

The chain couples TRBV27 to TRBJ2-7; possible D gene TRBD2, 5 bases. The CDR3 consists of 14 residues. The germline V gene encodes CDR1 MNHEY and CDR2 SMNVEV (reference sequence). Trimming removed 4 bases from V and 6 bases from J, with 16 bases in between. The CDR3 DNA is TGTGCCAGCAGTTCACGGCTAGCCTTCGGCGAGCAGTACTTC. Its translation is CASSSRLAFGEQYF.

The CDR3 nucleotides are TGTGCCAGCAGCTTGATCGGAGGGAACTATGGCTACACCTTC. It encodes CASSLIGGNYGYTF. This rearrangement joins TRBV5-6 to TRBJ1-2; the D is unclear. CDR1 and CDR2 (germline): SGHDT, YYEEEE. The CDR3 consists of 14 residues. Trimming pared 1 base from V and 2 bases from J, leaving 9 bases between.

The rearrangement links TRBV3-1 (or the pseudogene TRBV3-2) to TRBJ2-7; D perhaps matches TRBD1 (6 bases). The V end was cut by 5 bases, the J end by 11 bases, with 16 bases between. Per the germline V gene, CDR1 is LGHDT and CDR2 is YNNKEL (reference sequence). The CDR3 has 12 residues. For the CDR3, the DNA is TGTGCCAGCAGCGATTACGGACAGCGAGAGTACTTC. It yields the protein CASSDYGQREYF.

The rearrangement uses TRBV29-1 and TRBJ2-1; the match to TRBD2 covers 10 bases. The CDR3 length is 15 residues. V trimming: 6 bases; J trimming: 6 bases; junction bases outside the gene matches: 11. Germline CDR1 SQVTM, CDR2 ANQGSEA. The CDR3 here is CSVKLQREGGNEQFF. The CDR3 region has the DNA TGCAGCGTCAAACTCCAGCGGGAGGGAGGCAATGAGCAGTTCTTC.

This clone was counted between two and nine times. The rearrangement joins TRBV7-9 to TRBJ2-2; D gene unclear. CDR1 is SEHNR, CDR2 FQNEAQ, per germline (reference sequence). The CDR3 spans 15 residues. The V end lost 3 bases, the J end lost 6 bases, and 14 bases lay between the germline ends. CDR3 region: CASSFGGPNAGELFF. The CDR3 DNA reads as TGTGCCAGCAGCTTTGGTGGGCCAAACGCCGGGGAGCTGTTTTTT.

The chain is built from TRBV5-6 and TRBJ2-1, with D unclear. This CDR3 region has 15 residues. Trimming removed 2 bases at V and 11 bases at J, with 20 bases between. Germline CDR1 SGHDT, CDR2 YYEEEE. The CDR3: CASSFGQVSRWKQFF. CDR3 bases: TGTGCCAGCAGCTTTGGTCAGGTCTCACGATGGAAGCAGTTCTTC.

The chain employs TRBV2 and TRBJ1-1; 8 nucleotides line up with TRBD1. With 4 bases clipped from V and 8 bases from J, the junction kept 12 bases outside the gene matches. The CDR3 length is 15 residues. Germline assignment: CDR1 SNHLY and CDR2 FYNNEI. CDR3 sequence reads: CASSAQGQGFEEAFF. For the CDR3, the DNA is TGTGCCAGCAGTGCTCAAGGACAGGGATTTGAGGAAGCTTTCTTT.

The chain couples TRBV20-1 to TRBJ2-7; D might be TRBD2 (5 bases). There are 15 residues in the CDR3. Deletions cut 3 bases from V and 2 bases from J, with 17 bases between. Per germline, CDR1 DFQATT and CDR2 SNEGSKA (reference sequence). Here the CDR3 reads CSASGERWVPYEQYF. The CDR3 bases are TGCAGTGCTAGTGGAGAGCGGTGGGTACCCTACGAGCAGTACTTC.

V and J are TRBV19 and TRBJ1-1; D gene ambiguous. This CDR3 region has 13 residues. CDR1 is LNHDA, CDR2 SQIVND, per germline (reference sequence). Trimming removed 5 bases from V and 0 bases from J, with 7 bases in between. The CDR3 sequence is CASSAFLNTEAFF. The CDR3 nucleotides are TGTGCCAGTAGTGCCTTCTTGAACACTGAAGCTTTCTTT.

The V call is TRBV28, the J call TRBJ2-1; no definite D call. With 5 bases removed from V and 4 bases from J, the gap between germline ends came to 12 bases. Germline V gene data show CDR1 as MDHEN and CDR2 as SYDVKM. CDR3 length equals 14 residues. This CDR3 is CASSRRADYNEQFF. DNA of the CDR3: TGTGCCAGCAGTCGTAGGGCGGATTACAATGAGCAGTTCTTC.

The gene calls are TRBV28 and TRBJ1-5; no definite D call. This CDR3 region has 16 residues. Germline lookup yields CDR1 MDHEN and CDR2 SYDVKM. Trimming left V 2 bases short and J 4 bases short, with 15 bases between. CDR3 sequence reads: CASSLGVKKGNQPQHF. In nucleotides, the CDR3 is TGTGCCAGCAGTTTAGGGGTCAAGAAGGGAAATCAGCCCCAGCATTTT.

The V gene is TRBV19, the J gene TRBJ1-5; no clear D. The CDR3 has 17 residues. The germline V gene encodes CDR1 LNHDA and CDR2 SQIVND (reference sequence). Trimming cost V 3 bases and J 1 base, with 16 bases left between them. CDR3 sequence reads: CASSIEGTARSNQPQHF. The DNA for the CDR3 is TGTGCCAGTAGTATCGAAGGTACCGCCAGGAGCAATCAGCCCCAGCATTTT.

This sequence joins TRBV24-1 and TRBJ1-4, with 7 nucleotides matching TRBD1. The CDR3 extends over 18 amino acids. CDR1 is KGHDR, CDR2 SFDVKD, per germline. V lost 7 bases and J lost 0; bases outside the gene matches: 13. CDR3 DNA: TGTGCCACCAGAGGGTCGGGGACAGTACCTCCAACTAATGAAAAACTGTTTTTT. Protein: CATRGSGTVPPTNEKLFF.

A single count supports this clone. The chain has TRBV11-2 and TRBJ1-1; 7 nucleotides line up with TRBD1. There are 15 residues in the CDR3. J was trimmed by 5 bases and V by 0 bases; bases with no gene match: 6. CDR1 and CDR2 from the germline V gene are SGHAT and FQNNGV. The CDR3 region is CASSLDQQGRTEAFF. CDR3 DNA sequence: TGTGCCAGCAGCTTAGATCAACAGGGGAGGACTGAAGCTTTCTTT.

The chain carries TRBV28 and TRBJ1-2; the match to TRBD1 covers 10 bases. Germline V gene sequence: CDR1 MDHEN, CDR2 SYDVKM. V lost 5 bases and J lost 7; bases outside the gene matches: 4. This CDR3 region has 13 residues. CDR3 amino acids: CASSPGTGVGYTF. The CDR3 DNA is TGTGCCAGCAGTCCCGGGACAGGGGTTGGCTACACCTTC.

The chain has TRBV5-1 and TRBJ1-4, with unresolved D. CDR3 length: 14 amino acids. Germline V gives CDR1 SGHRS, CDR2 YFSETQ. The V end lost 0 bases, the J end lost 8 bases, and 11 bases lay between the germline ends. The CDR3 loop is CASSLGWVNEKLFF. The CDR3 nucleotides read TGCGCCAGCAGCTTGGGGTGGGTAAACGAAAAACTGTTTTTT. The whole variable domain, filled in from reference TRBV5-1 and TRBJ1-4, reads KAGVTQTPRYLIKTRGQQVTLSCSPISGHRSVSWYQQTPGQGLQFLFEYFSETQRNKGNFPGRFSGRQFSNSRSEMNVSTLELGDSALYLCASSLGWVNEKLFFGSGTQLSVL.

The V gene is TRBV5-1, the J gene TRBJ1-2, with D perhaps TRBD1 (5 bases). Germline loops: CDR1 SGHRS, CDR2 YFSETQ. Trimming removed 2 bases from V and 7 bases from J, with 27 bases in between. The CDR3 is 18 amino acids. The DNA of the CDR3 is TGCGCCAGCAGCTTAAGACCCTCATCGGACATTGCGGTGAGTGGCTACACCTTC. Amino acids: CASSLRPSSDIAVSGYTF.

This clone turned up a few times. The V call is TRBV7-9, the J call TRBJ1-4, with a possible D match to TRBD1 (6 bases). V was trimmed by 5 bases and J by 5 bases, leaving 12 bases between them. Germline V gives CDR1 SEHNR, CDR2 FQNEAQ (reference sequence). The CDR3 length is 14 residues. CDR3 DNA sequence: TGTGCCAGCAGCCGGGGGGGCCAGAATGAAAAACTGTTTTTT. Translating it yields CASSRGGQNEKLFF.

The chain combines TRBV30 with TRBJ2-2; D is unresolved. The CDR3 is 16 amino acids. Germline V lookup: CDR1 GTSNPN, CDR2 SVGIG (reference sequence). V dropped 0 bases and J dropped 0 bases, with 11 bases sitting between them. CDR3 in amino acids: CAWSVLFPSNTGELFF. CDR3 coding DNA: TGTGCCTGGAGTGTACTTTTCCCTTCGAACACCGGGGAGCTGTTTTTT.

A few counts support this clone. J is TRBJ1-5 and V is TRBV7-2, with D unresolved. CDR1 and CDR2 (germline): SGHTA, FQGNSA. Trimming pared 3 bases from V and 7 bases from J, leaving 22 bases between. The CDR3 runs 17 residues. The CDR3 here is CASSFVGGSMMGQPQHF. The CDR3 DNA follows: TGTGCCAGCAGCTTTGTGGGAGGGTCGATGATGGGGCAGCCCCAGCATTTT.

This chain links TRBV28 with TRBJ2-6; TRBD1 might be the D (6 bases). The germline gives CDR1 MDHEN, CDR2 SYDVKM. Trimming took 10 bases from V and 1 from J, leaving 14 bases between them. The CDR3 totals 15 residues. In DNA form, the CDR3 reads TGTGCCACCTCGCTCGACAGGTCTGGGGCCAACGTCCTGACTTTC. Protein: CATSLDRSGANVLTF.

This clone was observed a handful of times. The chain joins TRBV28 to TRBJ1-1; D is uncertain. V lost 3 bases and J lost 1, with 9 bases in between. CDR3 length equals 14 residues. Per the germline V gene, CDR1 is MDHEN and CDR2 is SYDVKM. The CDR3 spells CASSFLSPNTEAFF. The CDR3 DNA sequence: TGTGCCAGCAGTTTTCTTAGTCCGAACACTGAAGCTTTCTTT.

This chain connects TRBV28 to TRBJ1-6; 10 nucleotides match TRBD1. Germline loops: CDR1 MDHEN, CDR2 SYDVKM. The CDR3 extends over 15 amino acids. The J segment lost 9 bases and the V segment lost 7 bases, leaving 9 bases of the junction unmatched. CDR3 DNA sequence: TGTGCCAGCACCACAACCGGGACAGGGGTTTCACCCCTCCACTTT. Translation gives CASTTTGTGVSPLHF.

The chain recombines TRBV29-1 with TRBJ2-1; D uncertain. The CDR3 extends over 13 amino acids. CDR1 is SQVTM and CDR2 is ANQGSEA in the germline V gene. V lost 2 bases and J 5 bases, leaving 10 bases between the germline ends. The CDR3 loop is CSVERGNDNEQFF. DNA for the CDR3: TGCAGCGTTGAACGTGGGAACGACAATGAGCAGTTCTTC.